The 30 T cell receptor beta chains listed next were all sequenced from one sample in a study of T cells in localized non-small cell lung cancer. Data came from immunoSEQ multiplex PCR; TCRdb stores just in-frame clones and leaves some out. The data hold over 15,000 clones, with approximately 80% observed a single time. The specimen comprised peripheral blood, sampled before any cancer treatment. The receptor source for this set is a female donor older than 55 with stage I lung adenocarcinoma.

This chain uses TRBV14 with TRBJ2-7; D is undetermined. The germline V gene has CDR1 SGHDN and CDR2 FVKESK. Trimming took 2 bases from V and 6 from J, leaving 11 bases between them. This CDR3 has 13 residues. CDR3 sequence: CASSQRSGTEQYF. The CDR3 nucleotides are TGTGCCAGCAGCCAAAGATCGGGTACCGAGCAGTACTTC. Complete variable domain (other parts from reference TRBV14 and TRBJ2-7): EAGVTQFPSHSVIEKGQTVTLRCDPISGHDNLYWYRRVMGKEIKFLLHFVKESKQDESGMPNNRFLAERTGGTYSTLKVQPAELEDSGVYFCASSQRSGTEQYFGPGTRLTVT.

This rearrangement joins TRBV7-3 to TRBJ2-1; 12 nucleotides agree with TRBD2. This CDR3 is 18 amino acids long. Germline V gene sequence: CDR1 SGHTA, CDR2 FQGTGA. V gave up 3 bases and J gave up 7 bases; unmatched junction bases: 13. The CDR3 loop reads CASSFGTSGRRVGNEQFF. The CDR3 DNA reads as TGTGCCAGCAGCTTCGGGACTAGCGGGCGGCGGGTGGGGAATGAGCAGTTCTTC.

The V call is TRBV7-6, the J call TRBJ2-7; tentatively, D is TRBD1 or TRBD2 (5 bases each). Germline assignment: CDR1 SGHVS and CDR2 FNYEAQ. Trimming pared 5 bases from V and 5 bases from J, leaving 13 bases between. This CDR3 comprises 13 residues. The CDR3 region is CASSQMTADEQYF. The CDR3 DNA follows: TGTGCCAGCAGCCAAATGACAGCGGACGAGCAGTACTTC.

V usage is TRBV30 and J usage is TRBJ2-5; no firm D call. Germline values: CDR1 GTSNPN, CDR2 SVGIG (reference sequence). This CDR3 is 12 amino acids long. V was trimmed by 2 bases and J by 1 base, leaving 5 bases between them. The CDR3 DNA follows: TGTGCCTGGAGTATTTCCCAAGAGACCCAGTACTTC. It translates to CAWSISQETQYF.

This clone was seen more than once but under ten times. This CDR3 reads CASNWDNHSGNTIYF. In DNA form, the CDR3 reads TGTGCCAGCAACTGGGACAATCACTCTGGAAACACCATATATTTT. This chain joins TRBV6-1 and TRBJ1-3; TRBD1 is a possible D gene (6 bases). The germline V gene has CDR1 MNHNS and CDR2 SASEGT. The CDR3 extends over 15 amino acids. Trimming pared 7 bases from V and 0 bases from J, leaving 13 bases between.

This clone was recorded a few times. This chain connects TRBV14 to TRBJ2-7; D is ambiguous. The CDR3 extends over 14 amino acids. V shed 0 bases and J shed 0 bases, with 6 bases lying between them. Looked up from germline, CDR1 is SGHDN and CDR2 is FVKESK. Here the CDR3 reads CASSQDLYSYEQYF. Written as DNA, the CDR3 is TGTGCCAGCAGCCAAGATTTGTACTCCTACGAGCAGTACTTC.

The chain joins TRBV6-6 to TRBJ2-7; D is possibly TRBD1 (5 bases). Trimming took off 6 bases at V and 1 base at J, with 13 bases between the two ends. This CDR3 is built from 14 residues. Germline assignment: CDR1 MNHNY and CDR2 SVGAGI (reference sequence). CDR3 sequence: CASSPLGDSYEQYF. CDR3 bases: TGTGCCAGCAGCCCCCTAGGGGATTCCTACGAGCAGTACTTC.

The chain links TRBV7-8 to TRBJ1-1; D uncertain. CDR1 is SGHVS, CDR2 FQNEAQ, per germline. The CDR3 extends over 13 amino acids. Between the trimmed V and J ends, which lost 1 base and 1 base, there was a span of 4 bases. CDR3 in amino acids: CASSLEGNTEAFF. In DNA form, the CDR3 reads TGTGCCAGCAGCTTAGAAGGGAACACTGAAGCTTTCTTT.

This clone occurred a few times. CDR3 amino acids: CAISDLGTRSVETQYF. Here the CDR3 DNA reads TGTGCCATCAGTGACCTGGGGACTAGATCTGTGGAGACCCAGTACTTC. The rearrangement uses TRBV10-3 and TRBJ2-5, with TRBD2 matching 8 bases. V lost 3 bases and J lost 5; bases outside the gene matches: 11. The CDR3 contains 16 residues. Germline loops: CDR1 ENHRY, CDR2 SYGVKD.

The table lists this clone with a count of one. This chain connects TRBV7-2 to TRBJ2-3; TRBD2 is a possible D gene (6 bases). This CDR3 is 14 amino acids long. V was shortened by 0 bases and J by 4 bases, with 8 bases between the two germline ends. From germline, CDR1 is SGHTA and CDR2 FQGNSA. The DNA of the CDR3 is TGTGCCAGCAGCTTAGCGCCGGGGGCAGATACGCAGTATTTT. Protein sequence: CASSLAPGADTQYF.

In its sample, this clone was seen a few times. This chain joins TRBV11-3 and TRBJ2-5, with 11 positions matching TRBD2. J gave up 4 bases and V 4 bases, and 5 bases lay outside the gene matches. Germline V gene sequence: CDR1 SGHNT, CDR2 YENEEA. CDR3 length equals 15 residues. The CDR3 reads CASSSTSGGSETQYF. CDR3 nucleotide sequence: TGTGCCAGCAGCTCTACTAGCGGGGGTTCAGAGACCCAGTACTTC.

The CDR3 region has the DNA TGTGCCAGCAGTAACCTGCTCTATGGCTACACCTTC. It encodes CASSNLLYGYTF. The rearrangement uses TRBV2 and TRBJ1-2, with unresolved D. The germline CDR1 and CDR2 sequences are SNHLY and FYNNEI. V was trimmed by 5 bases and J by 4 bases, leaving 8 bases between them. There are 12 residues in the CDR3.

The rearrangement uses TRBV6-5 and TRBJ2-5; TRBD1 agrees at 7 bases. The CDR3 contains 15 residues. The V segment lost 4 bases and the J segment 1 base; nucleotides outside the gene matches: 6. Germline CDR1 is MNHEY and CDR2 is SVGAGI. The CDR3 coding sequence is TGTGCCAGCAGTTTGGTGAGGGGGCGCCAAGAGACCCAGTACTTC. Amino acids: CASSLVRGRQETQYF.

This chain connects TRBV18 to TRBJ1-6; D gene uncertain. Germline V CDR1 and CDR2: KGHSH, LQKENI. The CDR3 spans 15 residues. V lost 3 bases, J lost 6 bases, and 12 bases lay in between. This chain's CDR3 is CASSPSEHSNSPLHF. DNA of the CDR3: TGTGCCAGCTCACCGTCGGAACACAGTAATTCACCCCTCCACTTT.

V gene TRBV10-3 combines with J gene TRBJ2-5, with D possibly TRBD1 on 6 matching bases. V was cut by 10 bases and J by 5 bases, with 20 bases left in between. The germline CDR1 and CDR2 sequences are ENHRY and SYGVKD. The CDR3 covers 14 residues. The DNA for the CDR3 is TGTGCCACCAGGACAGACGCGTCCGGGGAGACCCAGTACTTC. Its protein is CATRTDASGETQYF.

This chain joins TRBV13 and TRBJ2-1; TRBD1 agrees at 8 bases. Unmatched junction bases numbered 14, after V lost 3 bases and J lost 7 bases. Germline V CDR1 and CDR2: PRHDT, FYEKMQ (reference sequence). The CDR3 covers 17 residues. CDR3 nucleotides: TGTGCCAGCAGCTTCAGCCCCGGACAGGGAAGCTCGAATGAGCAGTTCTTC. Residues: CASSFSPGQGSSNEQFF.

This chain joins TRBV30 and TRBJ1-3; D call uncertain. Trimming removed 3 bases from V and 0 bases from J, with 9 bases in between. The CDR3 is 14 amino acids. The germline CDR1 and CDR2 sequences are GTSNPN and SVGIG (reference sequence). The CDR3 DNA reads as TGTGCCTGGAGCAACTTCCTCTCTGGAAACACCATATATTTT. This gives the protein CAWSNFLSGNTIYF.

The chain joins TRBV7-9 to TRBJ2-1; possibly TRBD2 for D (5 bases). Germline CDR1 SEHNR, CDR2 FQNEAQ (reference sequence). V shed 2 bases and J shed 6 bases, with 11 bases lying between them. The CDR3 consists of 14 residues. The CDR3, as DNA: TGTGCCAGCAGCTTATTCGGGGTAAGCAATGAGCAGTTCTTC. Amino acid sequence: CASSLFGVSNEQFF.

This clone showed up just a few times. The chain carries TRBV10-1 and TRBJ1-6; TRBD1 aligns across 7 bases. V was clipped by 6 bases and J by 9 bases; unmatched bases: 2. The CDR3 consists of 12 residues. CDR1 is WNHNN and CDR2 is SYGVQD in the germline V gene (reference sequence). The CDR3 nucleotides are TGCGCCAGCAGCCAGGGGGGTTCACCCCTCCACTTT. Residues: CASSQGGSPLHF.

The DNA for the CDR3 is TGTGCCAGCAGCCCATACGCGAGCCTCTCCTACGAGCAGTACTTC. It is translated as CASSPYASLSYEQYF. The V gene is TRBV14, the J gene TRBJ2-7, with D uncertain. Germline V gene lookup returns CDR1 SGHDN and CDR2 FVKESK. This CDR3 has 15 amino acids. Trimming stripped 4 bases from V and 0 bases from J, with 13 bases between.

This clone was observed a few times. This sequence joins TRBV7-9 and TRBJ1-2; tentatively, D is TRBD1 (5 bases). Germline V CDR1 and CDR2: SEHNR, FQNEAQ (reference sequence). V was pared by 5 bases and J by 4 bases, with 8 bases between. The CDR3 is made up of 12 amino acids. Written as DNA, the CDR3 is TGTGCCAGCAGCGCACAGGTCTATGGCTACACCTTC. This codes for CASSAQVYGYTF. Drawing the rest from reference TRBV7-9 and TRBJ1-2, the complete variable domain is DTGVSQNPRHKITKRGQNVTFRCDPISEHNRLYWYRQTLGQGPEFLTYFQNEAQLEKSRLLSDRFSAERPKGSFSTLEIQRTEQGDSAMYLCASSAQVYGYTFGSGTRLTVV.

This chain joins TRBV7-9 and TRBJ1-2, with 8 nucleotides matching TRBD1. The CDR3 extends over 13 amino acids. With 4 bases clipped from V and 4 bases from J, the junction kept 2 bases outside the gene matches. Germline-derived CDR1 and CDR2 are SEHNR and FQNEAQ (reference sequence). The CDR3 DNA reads TGTGCCAGCAGCTCCGGACAGGGCTATGGCTACACCTTC. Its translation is CASSSGQGYGYTF.

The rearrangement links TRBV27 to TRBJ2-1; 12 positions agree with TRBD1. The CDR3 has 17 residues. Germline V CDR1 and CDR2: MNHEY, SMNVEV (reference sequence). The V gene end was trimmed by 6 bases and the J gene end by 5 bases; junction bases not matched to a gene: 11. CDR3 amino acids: CASRLLGDRGHHNEQFF. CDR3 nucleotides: TGTGCCAGCAGACTCCTAGGGGACAGGGGGCACCACAATGAGCAGTTCTTC.

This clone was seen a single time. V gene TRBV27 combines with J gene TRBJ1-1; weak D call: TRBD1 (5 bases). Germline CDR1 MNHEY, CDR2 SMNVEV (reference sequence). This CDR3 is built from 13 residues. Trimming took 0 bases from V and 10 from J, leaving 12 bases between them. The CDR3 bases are TGTGCCAGCAGTTTATCGGTAGACAGCCTAGCTTTCTTT. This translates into CASSLSVDSLAFF.

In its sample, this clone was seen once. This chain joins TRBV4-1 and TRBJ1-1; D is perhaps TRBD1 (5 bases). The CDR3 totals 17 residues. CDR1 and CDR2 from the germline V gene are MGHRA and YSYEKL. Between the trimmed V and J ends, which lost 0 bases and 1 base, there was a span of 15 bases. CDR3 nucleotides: TGCGCCAGCAGCCAAGATGGCAATGGACACTGGAACACTGAAGCTTTCTTT. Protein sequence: CASSQDGNGHWNTEAFF.

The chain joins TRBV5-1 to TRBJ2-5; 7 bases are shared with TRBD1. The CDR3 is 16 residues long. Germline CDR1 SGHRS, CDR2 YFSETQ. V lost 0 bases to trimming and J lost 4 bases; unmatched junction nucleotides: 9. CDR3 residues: CASSLGQGVWGETQYF. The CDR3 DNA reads TGCGCCAGCAGCTTGGGTCAGGGGGTTTGGGGAGAGACCCAGTACTTC.

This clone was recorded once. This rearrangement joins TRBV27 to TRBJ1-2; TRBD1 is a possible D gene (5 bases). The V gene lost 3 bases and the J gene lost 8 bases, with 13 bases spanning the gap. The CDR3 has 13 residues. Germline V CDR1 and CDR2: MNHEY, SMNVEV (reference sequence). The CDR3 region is CASSFRGRSGYTF. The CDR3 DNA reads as TGTGCCAGCAGTTTTCGGGGGAGATCGGGCTACACCTTC.

The CDR3 spells CSVEDRFPAGTQYF. The DNA of the CDR3 is TGCAGCGTTGAAGATAGGTTCCCTGCAGGGACGCAGTATTTT. This chain uses TRBV29-1 with TRBJ2-3, with D possibly being TRBD1 (5 bases). This CDR3 has 14 amino acids. The V gene's germline CDR1 is SQVTM and CDR2 ANQGSEA. V was pared by 0 bases and J by 9 bases, with 16 bases between.

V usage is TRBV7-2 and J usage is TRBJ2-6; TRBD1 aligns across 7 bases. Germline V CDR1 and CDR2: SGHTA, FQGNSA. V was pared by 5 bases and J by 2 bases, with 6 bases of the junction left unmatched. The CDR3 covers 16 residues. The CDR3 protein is CASSPSGTAGANVLTF. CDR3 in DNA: TGTGCCAGCAGCCCAAGTGGGACAGCTGGGGCCAACGTCCTGACTTTC.

CDR3 nucleotides: TGTGCCAGCAGCACCCTGCGGAAAACTTATAATGAAAAACTGTTTTTT. Its protein is CASSTLRKTYNEKLFF. This chain uses TRBV14 with TRBJ1-4; no clear D gene. CDR3 length: 16 amino acids. CDR1 and CDR2 from the germline V gene are SGHDN and FVKESK. Trimming pared 5 bases from V and 4 bases from J, leaving 17 bases between.